This is a list of T cell receptor beta chains from one sample in a study of T cell changes during pregnancy in multiple sclerosis. Assay used: immunoSEQ multiplex PCR; TCRdb lists only in-frame clones, some missing. This sample has approximately 90,000 clones; approximately 90% occur once, and the top ten carry 0.9% to 0.95%. Sequenced here: peripheral blood, sampled before pregnancy. Every receptor here comes from a female donor with multiple sclerosis, enrolled in a pregnancy study. CDR3s include the opening cysteine and the closing phenylalanine or tryptophan. The order of the fields is D gene, V gene, clone size, J gene, CDR3 protein, CDR3 DNA. The D gene is left open where the match is weak. Expanded clones are given a class, and other clones once, few, many or no size at all.

TRBD1	TRBV5-1	.	TRBJ1-2	CASSLQGEHVNGYTF	TGCGCCAGCAGCTTACAGGGGGAGCATGTGAATGGCTACACCTTC
TRBD1	TRBV6-6	.	TRBJ1-5	CASSPGTGDYNQPQHF	TGTGCCAGCAGCCCCGGGACAGGTGATTACAATCAGCCCCAGCATTTT
.	TRBV7-8	.	TRBJ1-2	CASSNDRSYGYTF	TGTGCCAGCAGCAACGACAGGAGCTATGGCTACACCTTC
.	TRBV6-1	.	TRBJ1-6	CASSEEVPSSPLHF	TGTGCCAGCAGTGAAGAAGTTCCGTCTAGCCCCCTCCACTTT
TRBD2	TRBV19	.	TRBJ2-1	CASSIAGLAGNEQFF	TGTGCCAGTAGTATAGCGGGACTAGCGGGCAATGAGCAGTTCTTC
.	TRBV6-5	.	TRBJ1-2	CASSYSGQGSYGYTF	TGTGCCAGCAGTTACTCGGGGCAGGGATCCTATGGCTACACCTTC
.	TRBV7-8	.	TRBJ1-5	CASSSAVKYNQPQHF	TGTGCCAGCAGCTCGGCGGTCAAGTATAATCAGCCCCAGCATTTT
.	TRBV18	.	TRBJ2-6	CASSQVQTDSGANVLTF	TGTGCCAGCTCACAGGTTCAGACAGACTCTGGGGCCAACGTCCTGACTTTC
.	TRBV7-6	few	TRBJ1-6	CASSSTGVNSPLHF	TGTGCCAGCAGTTCGACAGGAGTAAATTCACCCCTCCACTTT
.	TRBV7-9	.	TRBJ2-7	CASSSSRNPASYEQYF	TGTGCCAGCAGCTCCTCCCGCAATCCTGCGAGCTACGAGCAGTACTTC
TRBD1	TRBV4-1	.	TRBJ2-7	CASSQGPGTDYEQYF	TGCGCCAGCAGCCAAGGACCCGGGACAGACTACGAGCAGTACTTC
.	TRBV4-1	.	TRBJ2-7	CASSQGLREVAYEQYF	TGCGCCAGCAGCCAAGGGCTAAGGGAGGTGGCCTACGAGCAGTACTTC
.	TRBV27	.	TRBJ1-3	CASSLTGGSGNTIYF	TGTGCCAGCAGCTTGACAGGCGGGTCTGGAAACACCATATATTTT
TRBD2	TRBV5-1	.	TRBJ2-5	CASSLRLGGRETQYF	TGCGCCAGCAGCTTGCGGCTGGGGGGGAGGGAGACCCAGTACTTC
TRBD1	TRBV4-1	.	TRBJ1-5	CASSHGTGTGTITGNQPQHF	TGCGCCAGCAGCCACGGAACCGGGACAGGGACAATTACGGGCAATCAGCCCCAGCATTTT
TRBD1	TRBV7-9	.	TRBJ2-1	CASRGQGATYNEQFF	TGTGCCAGCAGAGGACAGGGGGCTACCTACAATGAGCAGTTCTTC
.	TRBV27	.	TRBJ1-2	CASSLEGGTNYGYTF	TGTGCCAGCAGTTTGGAGGGCGGTACTAACTATGGCTACACCTTC
.	TRBV27	.	TRBJ2-7	CASGGPLGGEQYF	TGTGCCAGCGGGGGACCTCTCGGGGGCGAGCAGTACTTC
TRBD1	TRBV7-9	.	TRBJ2-4	CASSTTGGASNIQYF	TGTGCCAGCAGCACTACAGGGGGCGCATCAAACATTCAGTACTTC
TRBD1	TRBV5-5	.	TRBJ1-6	CASTSRTGDSPLHF	TGTGCCAGCACCTCCAGGACAGGAGATTCACCCCTCCACTTT
TRBD1	TRBV19	once	TRBJ2-1	CASSISGDRGRDNEQFF	TGTGCCAGTAGTATCTCCGGGGACAGGGGTCGTGACAATGAGCAGTTCTTC
.	TRBV18	.	TRBJ2-2	CASSPDGNLFAGELFF	TGTGCCAGCTCACCAGACGGGAATCTTTTCGCCGGGGAGCTGTTTTTT
.	TRBV4-2	.	TRBJ2-3	CASSHPTGDTDTQYF	TGTGCCAGCAGCCACCCGACTGGAGACACAGATACGCAGTATTTT
.	TRBV28	few	TRBJ2-2	CASSLLQGTGELFF	TGTGCCAGCAGTTTACTTCAGGGGACCGGGGAGCTGTTTTTT
TRBD1	TRBV29-1	.	TRBJ2-3	CSVERETGGGYTDTQYF	TGCAGCGTTGAACGGGAGACAGGGGGCGGATACACGGATACGCAGTATTTT
TRBD1	TRBV5-1	.	TRBJ1-1	CASSLGQGLNTEAFF	TGCGCCAGCAGCTTAGGACAGGGATTGAACACTGAAGCTTTCTTT
.	TRBV5-1	.	TRBJ2-1	CASSLVFSGNEQFF	TGCGCCAGCAGCTTGGTATTTAGCGGCAATGAGCAGTTCTTC
.	TRBV18	.	TRBJ1-5	CASSPLEKQGNQPQHF	TGTGCCAGCTCACCCCTCGAGAAGCAAGGCAATCAGCCCCAGCATTTT
TRBD1	TRBV28	.	TRBJ1-5	CASSWAGGSQPQHF	TGTGCCAGCAGTTGGGCAGGGGGCTCTCAGCCCCAGCATTTT
.	TRBV7-4	.	TRBJ2-7	CASSLDRPRYEQYF	TGTGCCAGCAGCTTAGACAGGCCCCGGTACGAGCAGTACTTC
.	TRBV27	few	TRBJ1-4	CASSLGSFEKLFF	TGTGCCAGCAGCCTCGGGAGTTTTGAAAAACTGTTTTTT
.	TRBV28	.	TRBJ2-1	CASSASKPGGNEQFF	TGTGCCAGCAGCGCCTCAAAGCCAGGAGGAAATGAGCAGTTCTTC
TRBD2	TRBV13	.	TRBJ2-2	CASSPVVFAGGLGTGELFF	TGTGCCAGCAGCCCCGTTGTGTTTGCGGGGGGGCTGGGCACCGGGGAGCTGTTTTTT
TRBD1	TRBV5-1	once	TRBJ1-4	CASSLVRTGAGEKLFF	TGCGCCAGCAGCTTGGTCCGGACAGGCGCGGGTGAAAAACTGTTTTTT
TRBD1	TRBV5-1	.	TRBJ2-7	CASSHRDRGDYEQYF	TGCGCCAGCAGCCATCGGGACAGGGGGGACTACGAGCAGTACTTC
.	TRBV6-6	.	TRBJ1-1	CASSYLLGLMNTEAFF	TGTGCCAGCAGTTACCTTCTGGGACTTATGAACACTGAAGCTTTCTTT
TRBD1	TRBV7-2	.	TRBJ1-1	CASSFRQGGTEAFF	TGTGCCAGCAGCTTCCGACAGGGTGGCACTGAAGCTTTCTTT
TRBD1	TRBV30	.	TRBJ1-4	CAWSPGQPNEKLFF	TGTGCCTGGAGTCCGGGACAGCCTAATGAAAAACTGTTTTTT